This T cell receptor (beta chain) was found in a study of CD8+ T cells in alopecia areata. Following RNA extraction, reverse transcription yielded cDNA that acted as the sequencing template. The assay was immunoSEQ multiplex PCR, and TCRdb's table has in-frame clones only and misses some. The sample has about 140,000 clones; 55% to 65% are singletons. The study's findings and limits: Scalp samples also yield sequences from resident alphabeta T cells of normal skin. For lesional scalp, especially alopecia totalis/universalis, clonality was higher than in normal scalp. Sharing of TCR sequences between patients (possibly for HLA-related reasons) was less clear than in mice.

Trimming stripped 0 bases from V and 11 bases from J, with 19 bases between. Germline CDR1 and CDR2: MGHRA and YSYEKL. The CDR3 has 15 residues. About this clone itself: No antigen is known for it.

Sorting from PBMCs produced CD4+ and CD8+ T cells. This clonotype was obtained from a human donor in good health. Sequences were obtained from CD4+ T cells sorted from blood. This rearrangement joins TRBV4-1 to TRBJ1-1, with a possible D match to TRBD1 (6 bases). CDR3 in DNA: TGCGCCAGCAGCCAAGACGTGGGACAAATCCGGGGGGCTTTCTTT. It encodes CASSQDVGQIRGAFF.